The entry below describes one T cell receptor (beta chain). The data originate from a study of blood T cell repertoires in COVID-19. The repertoire was sequenced with immunoSEQ multiplex PCR; TCRdb's copy has only in-frame clones and lacks some. This table has tens of thousands of clones, approximately 83% appearing once. This CDR3 is 13 amino acids long. Germline CDR1 and CDR2: LGHNA and YSLEER. V was cut by 1 base and J by 5 bases, with 8 bases left in between. The specimen sequenced was peripheral blood. This chain links TRBV4-3 with TRBJ1-2; D may be TRBD1 (5 bases). This TCR was sampled from a woman over 75 with acute or convalescent COVID-19. In DNA form, the CDR3 reads TGCGCCAGCAGCCAAGCAGGGTCTTATGGCTACACCTTC. As protein: CASSQAGSYGYTF.